The T cell receptor (beta chain) under discussion was sequenced for a study of a mutant IDH1 vaccine in newly diagnosed glioma. Study-wide context: There were eight vaccinations for patients, given in weeks 1, 3, 5, 7, 11, 15, 19 and 23. The sex distribution of treated patients was 62.5% male and roughly 40% female, with a mean age of around 43 years. Findings and caveats of the study: Altogether, 85% to 95% of patients exhibited vaccine-induced immune responses. Seemingly, top peripheral T cell clonotype changes bore no relation to pseudoprogression.

Notes on this clone: Antigen specificity is unknown.

The data were produced by immunoSEQ multiplex PCR, yet TCRdb's version contains in-frame clones alone and is incomplete. The table has approximately 64,000 clones, approximately 84% seen once. Noted time point: week 11, during vaccination. In every dose of vaccine, 300 ug of mutant IDH1 20-mer peptide was given alongside topical imiquimod. The source was PBMCs, collected from a glioma patient whose treatment included an IDH1 peptide vaccine. This receptor was identified in a woman aged 45-65 years with glioma.

CDR3 amino acids: CATSSSGGYTF. CDR3 sequence (DNA): TGTGCCACCAGCAGCAGTGGTGGCTACACCTTC. The chain uses TRBV15 and TRBJ1-2; D is uncertain. The CDR3 covers 11 residues. The germline V and J ends were trimmed by 3 bases and 7 bases, with 6 bases remaining between them. CDR1 is LNHNV, CDR2 YYDKDF, per germline (reference sequence).